The clone carrying this T cell receptor beta chain was recorded at least ten times. Template material for amplifying TCR beta CDR3 regions consisted of RNA transcripts. HTBI primers were the set used in a first-round RT-PCR of the TCR CDR3. TCRdb redid the calling of the multiplex PCR reads with MiXCR, one entry per CDR3 protein. The repertoire holds over 550,000 distinct CDR3 sequences, with over 15% as singletons. This specimen belongs to a study of T cells in Graves' hyperthyroidism and ophthalmopathy. The ends were cut back, 5 bases at V and 3 bases at J, with 13 bases in the middle. The CDR3 has 14 residues. The germline gives CDR1 SGHAT, CDR2 FQNNGV.

The sequenced material came from blood. The chain links TRBV11-2 to TRBJ2-5; no clear D gene. The source of this sequence is a woman in her late teens or twenties with Graves' hyperthyroidism. The DNA for the CDR3 is TGTGCCAGCAGCAGTACCTTCCTGGAAGAGACCCAGTACTTC. This sequence encodes CASSSTFLEETQYF.